This TCR beta chain was sequenced in a study of cytomegalovirus exposure and HLA in healthy donors. Samples came from healthy bone marrow donors. Study-level results: Later, an analysis found that common viral pathogens appeared to be linked with several of the most significant clusters. Analyzed later, association rates of TCRs varied across HLA loci, with DRB1 most and HLA-C fewest. In most subjects, TCR beta sequences reportedly gave accurate predictions of HLA-A and HLA-B alleles.

A multiplex PCR was run with 60 Vbeta primers and 13 Jbeta primers. Assay used: immunoSEQ multiplex PCR; TCRdb lists only in-frame clones, some missing. The sample carries approximately 120,000 clones, around 70% recorded once. Comments on this clone: Its antigen remains unknown.

Germline trimming cut 4 bases from V and 5 bases from J; bases unmatched to any gene: 7. CDR1 SQVTM and CDR2 ANQGSEA come from the germline V gene. The CDR3 consists of 13 residues. The rearrangement joins TRBV29-1 to TRBJ2-5, with 7 bases fitting TRBD2. Sequenced input: PBMCs. This clonotype was sampled from a woman aged 70-85 years in good health and CMV-seropositive. The CDR3 DNA reads as TGCAGCGTTGTCTCGGGGGGATCGGAGACCCAGTACTTC. Translated, it gives CSVVSGGSETQYF.